This record concerns one T cell receptor beta chain sequence. Its antigen remains unknown. This entry comes from a study of a mutant IDH1 vaccine in newly diagnosed glioma. Study-wide background: Previous treatment comprised radiotherapy, temozolomide, or both, mostly both. Study outcomes and limitations: Around 93% of patients showed vaccine-induced immune responses across multiple MHC alleles.

Repertoires were generated with immunoSEQ multiplex PCR, while TCRdb's copy carries only in-frame clones and drops some. The profile shows over 45,000 clones, 91% of them singletons. Deletions cut 7 bases from V and 2 bases from J, with 9 bases between. In germline, CDR1 is MNHEY, CDR2 SMNVEV (reference sequence). CDR3 length equals 12 residues. Time point in this sample: baseline, week 1 (first vaccination visit). The sample's treatment: pre-vaccination baseline after standard-of-care therapy. Tumors from donors were new WHO grade 3 or 4 IDH1-mutant astrocytomas with ATRX loss. This receptor was obtained from a man aged 45-65 years with glioma. The gene calls are TRBV27 and TRBJ2-7; D possibly corresponds to TRBD2 (6 bases). The sample here was PBMCs, taken from a glioma patient treated with radiotherapy, temozolomide or both. The CDR3, as DNA: TGTGCCAGCATGGGGGGTCCCTACGAGCAGTACTTC. As protein: CASMGGPYEQYF.